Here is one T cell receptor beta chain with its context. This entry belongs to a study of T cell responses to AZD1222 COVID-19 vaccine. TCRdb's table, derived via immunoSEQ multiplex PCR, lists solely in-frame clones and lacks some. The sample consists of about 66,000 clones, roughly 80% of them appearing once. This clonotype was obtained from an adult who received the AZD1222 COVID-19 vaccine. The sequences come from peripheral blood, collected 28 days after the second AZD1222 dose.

The CDR3 region is CASSYTSGGKRLEAFF. The CDR3 region has the DNA TGTGCCAGCAGTTACACGTCAGGGGGCAAGAGGTTAGAAGCTTTCTTT. The V call is TRBV6-5, the J call TRBJ1-1; TRBD1 matches at 8 bases. The CDR3 sequence is 16 residues long. Germline CDR1 is MNHEY and CDR2 is SVGAGI. With V trimmed by 2 bases and J by 8 bases, 13 bases remained unmatched.